This passage covers 28 T cell receptor beta chains from one sample sequenced in a study. TCRdb processed the 5' RACE reads anew with MiXCR; each CDR3 protein has one entry. The sample has under 15,000 distinct CDR3 sequences, less than 25% seen once; the top ten hold roughly 3%. The sequenced sample was naive CD4+ T cells sorted from blood. Regarding subset: naive CD4+ T cells, CD4+CD45RA+CD25-. The receptors come from a female donor with breast cancer.

On this clonotype itself: Since no conserved phenylalanine or tryptophan closes the CDR3, a read error is the likely cause. The chain links TRBV23-1 to TRBJ2-1; 7 positions agree with TRBD2. TRBV23-1 is an ORF, with its function uncertain. V lost 4 bases to trimming and J lost 5 bases; unmatched junction nucleotides: 5. The CDR3 runs to 14 residues. The CDR3 DNA follows: TGCGCCAGCAGTCGGGCGGGAGCCCACAATGAGCAGTTCTCC. Translating gives CASSRAGAHNEQFS.

The chain combines TRBV5-1 with TRBJ2-3, with D possibly TRBD1 on 5 matching bases. The J call is doubtful: the DNA matches TRBJ1-5 better. CDR3 length equals 12 residues. The germline V gene encodes CDR1 SGHRS and CDR2 YFSETQ. The CDR3 here is CASSGSTGTQHF. The CDR3 nucleotides are TGCGCCAGCAGCGGGAGCACAGGTACGCAGCATTTT.

This clonotype was counted ten times or more. The gene calls are TRBV5-1 and TRBJ2-1; 7 bases match TRBD1. The germline CDR1 and CDR2 sequences are SGHRS and YFSETQ. Trimming removed 4 bases from V and 2 bases from J; junction bases left unmatched: 9. CDR3 length equals 16 residues. As DNA, the CDR3 is TGCGCCAGCAGCCTGCGCGGACAGGAGACCTACAATGAGCAGTTCTTC. Its translation: CASSLRGQETYNEQFF.

This clonotype was detected many times. The genes are TRBV4-1 and TRBJ2-3; 7 bases align to TRBD2. This CDR3 has 14 residues. Germline CDR1 MGHRA, CDR2 YSYEKL. V trimming: 2 bases; J trimming: 5 bases; junction bases outside the gene matches: 4. CDR3 protein: CASSQPGEGDTQYF. The DNA for the CDR3 is TGCGCCAGCAGCCAACCGGGGGAGGGAGATACGCAGTATTTT.

Within the sample, this clonotype is medium-sized. This sequence joins TRBV2 and TRBJ1-5, with TRBD1 as a possible D gene (5 bases). The germline V gene encodes CDR1 SNHLY and CDR2 FYNNEI. This CDR3 has 16 amino acids. With 6 bases removed from V and 3 bases from J, the gap between germline ends came to 18 bases. In nucleotides, the CDR3 is TGTGCCAGCAGGGGACCCGGGACGGGCATCAATCAGCCCCAGCATTTT. Amino acids: CASRGPGTGINQPQHF. Full variable domain (remainder filled in from reference TRBV2 and TRBJ1-5): EPEVTQTPSHQVTQMGQEVILRCVPISNHLYFYWYRQILGQKVEFLVSFYNNEISEKSEIFDDQFSVERPDGSNFTLKIRSTKLEDSAMYFCASRGPGTGINQPQHFGDGTRLSIL.

Regarding this clonotype: It may be a read error: a sequence one base away is much more abundant. Because it lacks the conserved phenylalanine or tryptophan at the end, this CDR3 is likely a read error. V is TRBV29-1 and J is TRBJ2-5; a possible D gene is TRBD2 (7 bases). Trimming took off 7 bases at V and 4 bases at J, with 19 bases between the two ends. Germline V gene data show CDR1 as SQVTM and CDR2 as ANQGSEA. The CDR3 is 14 residues long. In DNA form, the CDR3 reads TGCAGCGGGACCGGGCAGGGAGGGGGAGAGACCCAGTACTCC. Translated, it gives CSGTGQGGGETQYS.

This clonotype came up a few times. This may be a read error, as it is one base from a much larger clone. This chain uses TRBV6-5 with TRBJ2-5; tentatively, D is TRBD2 (5 bases). V shed 9 bases and J shed 5 bases, with 16 bases lying between them. The CDR3 spans 13 residues. Germline lookup yields CDR1 MNHEY and CDR2 SVGAGI. DNA for the CDR3: TGTGCCAGTCGATTAGCGAGAGTTGAGACCCAGTACTTC. It yields the protein CASRLARVETQYF.

With regard to this clonotype: A much larger clone is a single base away; this may be a read error. The rearrangement uses TRBV12-3 or TRBV12-4 and TRBJ1-5, with a possible D match to TRBD1 (6 bases). V lost 6 bases, J lost 2 bases, and 14 bases lay in between. This CDR3 contains 15 residues. The CDR3 protein is CASSFRDTGNQPQHF. DNA of the CDR3: TGTGCCAGCAGCTTCCGGGACACCGGCAATCAGCCCCAGCATTTT.

By its share, this clonotype is medium-sized. V is TRBV9 and J is TRBJ2-2; D call uncertain. CDR1 and CDR2 (germline): SGDLS, YYNGEE. Trimming pared 2 bases from V and 4 bases from J, leaving 3 bases between. This CDR3 has 12 amino acids. The CDR3, as DNA: TGTGCCAGCAGCGTCCTCACCGGGGAGCTGTTTTTT. This sequence encodes CASSVLTGELFF.

This clonotype has a count of ten or more. The chain has TRBV4-2 and TRBJ2-7, with D possibly TRBD2 on 6 matching bases. V shed 4 bases and J shed 0 bases, with 10 bases lying between them. CDR1 and CDR2 (germline): LGHNA, YNFKEQ. The CDR3 runs to 14 residues. This chain's CDR3 is CASSPGLTSYEQYF. The CDR3 DNA reads TGTGCCAGCAGCCCGGGACTGACCTCCTACGAGCAGTACTTC.

About this clonotype: The junction differs from germline at one of its ends, possibly a read error. This chain connects TRBV6-5 to TRBJ1-1; D uncertain. The CDR3 loop spans 14 amino acids. Looked up from germline, CDR1 is MNHEY and CDR2 is SVGAGI. Written as DNA, the CDR3 is TGCGCCAGCAGTTACTTTTCGGGGAACACTGAAGCTTTCTTT. Its protein product is CASSYFSGNTEAFF.

This clonotype was seen a handful of times. The CDR3 nucleotides are TGCGCCAGCAGCTCCATTGGGAGCGGGAGCGACGAGCAGTACTTC. Its protein product is CASSSIGSGSDEQYF. This chain uses TRBV5-1 with TRBJ2-7; 8 nucleotides agree with TRBD2. CDR1 SGHRS and CDR2 YFSETQ come from the germline V gene. The CDR3 covers 15 residues. Trimming cost V 3 bases and J 5 bases; bases outside gene matches: 10.

This clonotype counts as medium-sized. The chain recombines TRBV15 with TRBJ2-2, with no clear D. V gave up 0 bases and J gave up 0 bases, with 17 bases separating them. This CDR3 spans 19 amino acids. The V gene's germline CDR1 is LNHNV and CDR2 YYDKDF (reference sequence). Written as DNA, the CDR3 is TGTGCCACCAGCAGAGACATATTACTGGGTACGCCGAACACCGGGGAGCTGTTTTTT. As protein: CATSRDILLGTPNTGELFF.

This clonotype has a count of ten or more. The chain employs TRBV30 and TRBJ2-3; 14 bases line up with TRBD2. This CDR3 spans 16 amino acids. The V segment lost 2 bases and the J segment 2 bases; nucleotides outside the gene matches: 3. The germline V gene has CDR1 GTSNPN and CDR2 SVGIG (reference sequence). DNA of the CDR3: TGTGCCTGGAGTATGGGACTAGCGGGGGACACAGATACGCAGTATTTT. This sequence encodes CAWSMGLAGDTDTQYF.

This clonotype is deemed medium-sized. V is TRBV6-1 and J is TRBJ2-6; D possibly matches TRBD1 or TRBD2 (6 bases each). CDR1 and CDR2 (germline): MNHNS, SASEGT. The CDR3 has 17 amino acids. V was shortened by 6 bases and J by 0 bases, with 15 bases between the two germline ends. Here the CDR3 DNA reads TGTGCCAGCAGGGGACATGGGCGGGACTCTGGGGCCAACGTCCTGACTTTC. Translated, it gives CASRGHGRDSGANVLTF.

Sample share makes this clonotype medium-sized (0.01 to 0.1%). The chain has TRBV18 and TRBJ1-5; 7 nucleotides agree with TRBD1. The CDR3 loop spans 14 amino acids. The germline V gene has CDR1 KGHSH and CDR2 LQKENI. V lost 2 bases to trimming and J lost 7 bases; unmatched junction nucleotides: 5. The CDR3 region is CASSPGEGAQPQHF. DNA for the CDR3: TGTGCCAGCTCACCAGGGGAGGGGGCACAGCCCCAGCATTTT.

This clonotype ranks as medium-sized. The chain combines TRBV30 with TRBJ2-7; D gene uncertain. Germline V gives CDR1 GTSNPN, CDR2 SVGIG (reference sequence). With 0 bases removed from V and 3 bases from J, the gap between germline ends came to 12 bases. This CDR3 region has 14 residues. Here the CDR3 reads CAWSVQPSGYEQYF. As DNA, the CDR3 is TGTGCCTGGAGTGTACAACCCTCGGGCTACGAGCAGTACTTC.

This clonotype ranks as medium-sized. The V and J genes are TRBV9 and TRBJ1-3, with D tentatively TRBD1 (5 bases). Trimming stripped 2 bases from V and 0 bases from J, with 12 bases between. Germline CDR1 is SGDLS and CDR2 is YYNGEE. This CDR3 is 16 amino acids long. The CDR3 sequence: CASSVEGDHSGNTIYF. In DNA form, the CDR3 reads TGTGCCAGCAGCGTCGAAGGGGACCACTCTGGAAACACCATATATTTT.

In its sample, this clonotype was seen many times. This chain connects TRBV20-1 to TRBJ2-2, with D possibly being TRBD2 (6 bases). The CDR3 loop spans 13 amino acids. Germline lookup yields CDR1 DFQATT and CDR2 SNEGSKA (reference sequence). Deletions cut 3 bases from V and 4 bases from J, with 9 bases between. The CDR3 region is CSASLGGTGELFF. The CDR3 DNA follows: TGCAGTGCTAGTCTGGGGGGCACCGGGGAGCTGTTTTTT.

Remarks on this clonotype: A much larger clone differs from this one at a single base, so this may be a read error. The chain uses TRBV20-1 and TRBJ2-7, with 15 bases lining up with TRBD2. CDR1 is DFQATT, CDR2 SNEGSKA, per germline (reference sequence). This CDR3 is 14 amino acids long. The chain's CDR3 is CSARKGLAGGERYF. For the CDR3, the DNA is TGCAGTGCTAGAAAGGGACTAGCGGGAGGTGAGCGGTACTTC.

Remarks on this clonotype: This may be a read error: a much more frequent sequence differs by one nucleotide. V gene TRBV7-3 combines with J gene TRBJ2-7; TRBD2 is a possible D gene (6 bases). Looked up from germline, CDR1 is SGHTA and CDR2 is FQGTGA. The CDR3 spans 16 residues. Trimming left V 7 bases short and J 5 bases short, with 24 bases between. The CDR3 DNA sequence: TGTGCCAGCAACTTGAGGAGGGCTAGCAGGATCGACGAGCAGTACTTC. It encodes CASNLRRASRIDEQYF.

This clonotype was recorded many times. The chain is built from TRBV29-1 and TRBJ2-6, with TRBD1 matching 8 bases. The germline V gene has CDR1 SQVTM and CDR2 ANQGSEA. The CDR3 has 17 amino acids. V lost 3 bases to trimming and J lost 0 bases; unmatched junction nucleotides: 7. The CDR3 protein is CSVDGGQAISGANVLTF. DNA of the CDR3: TGCAGCGTTGACGGGGGACAGGCGATCTCTGGGGCCAACGTCCTGACTTTC.

For this clonotype: This may arise from a read error, as a much more abundant clone is one base away. The V and J genes are TRBV29-1 and TRBJ2-1; TRBD2 might be the D (7 bases). V was pared by 4 bases and J by 8 bases, with 15 bases between. Germline CDR1 reads SQVTM; CDR2 reads ANQGSEA. The CDR3 runs 13 residues. CDR3 coding DNA: TGCAGCGTTGTAGGGGGAGGGGGTTATGAGCAGTTCTTC. Translation gives CSVVGGGGYEQFF.

V and J are TRBV7-9 and TRBJ2-1, with D unresolved. Germline V CDR1 and CDR2: SEHNR, FQNEAQ (reference sequence). V lost 0 bases to trimming and J lost 8 bases, with 17 bases between them. This CDR3 has 16 residues. CDR3 nucleotide sequence: TGTGCCAGCAGCTTAGCGGGTCACTCGTTCCTCGATGAGCAGTTCTTC. Its protein is CASSLAGHSFLDEQFF.

In the case of this clonotype: Here the CDR3 omits its conserved ending phenylalanine or tryptophan, so a read error is the likely source. J is TRBJ2-5 and V is TRBV7-8, with D possibly TRBD1 on 8 matching bases. CDR1 SGHVS and CDR2 FQNEAQ come from the germline V gene. With 4 bases removed from V and 4 bases from J, the gap between germline ends came to 19 bases. The CDR3 is 16 residues long. As DNA, the CDR3 is TGTGCCAGCAGCTCTGACAGGGGAGGGGAACGAGAGACCCAGTACGTC. Translation: CASSSDRGGERETQYV.

The chain has TRBV7-3 and TRBJ2-2, with D possibly TRBD2 on 5 matching bases. Looked up from germline, CDR1 is SGHTA and CDR2 is FQGTGA. Trimming left V 7 bases short and J 0 bases short, with 9 bases between. There are 14 residues in the CDR3. The CDR3 DNA sequence: TGTGCCAGCAACGCCGGGACGAACACCGGGGAGCTGTTTTTT. It translates to CASNAGTNTGELFF. Based on the CDR3 plus reference TRBV7-3 and TRBJ2-2, the full variable domain is GAGVSQTPSNKVTEKGKYVELRCDPISGHTALYWYRQSLGQGPEFLIYFQGTGAADDSGLPNDRFFAVRPEGSVSTLKIQRTERGDSAVYLCASNAGTNTGELFFGEGSRLTVL.

This clonotype has at least ten counts. The rearrangement joins TRBV7-9 to TRBJ2-7; no reliable D call. Trimming took off 6 bases at V and 6 bases at J, with 12 bases between the two ends. The CDR3 runs to 12 residues. Germline CDR1 and CDR2: SEHNR and FQNEAQ (reference sequence). DNA of the CDR3: TGTGCCAGCAGTCTAACGAAGCTCGAGCAGTACTTC. Translation gives CASSLTKLEQYF.

The chain uses TRBV6-5 and TRBJ2-1; 7 nucleotides agree with TRBD2. This CDR3 has 16 residues. The V segment lost 6 bases and the J segment 2 bases; nucleotides outside the gene matches: 10. Germline V lookup: CDR1 MNHEY, CDR2 SVGAGI. The CDR3 nucleotides read TGTGCCAGCAGGGACGGGCTAGCGGTTACCTACAATGAGCAGTTCTTC. Translation: CASRDGLAVTYNEQFF.